Shown below are 13 T cell receptor beta chains from a single sample sequenced in a study of regulatory T cells in long-lasting Graves disease. The TCR beta library used iRepertoire HTBI primers with Arm-PCR amplification of CDR3. TCRdb re-analysed the multiplex PCR reads in MiXCR, keeping a single row per CDR3 protein. The sample records over 450,000 distinct CDR3 sequences, 20% to 25% being singletons. Time point described: persistent/refractory GD, antithyroid drugs over 5 years with positive TRAb. The TCR library was made from RNA extracted from PBMCs. The sample in question was peripheral blood mononuclear cells (PBMCs), obtained when the disease was refractory, from a patient treated with antithyroid drugs. The source is a female donor with Graves disease.

This clonotype came up a few times. The chain is built from TRBV24-1 and TRBJ2-1, with TRBD1 identical over 9 bases. The CDR3 sequence is 12 residues long. From germline, CDR1 is KGHDR and CDR2 SFDVKD. The V segment lost 7 bases and the J segment 7 bases; nucleotides outside the gene matches: 1. CDR3 sequence (DNA): TGTGCCACCAGAGGACAGGGGAATGAGCAGTTCTTC. Its protein product is CATRGQGNEQFF.

This clonotype was observed a handful of times. The V call is TRBV13, the J call TRBJ1-2; D is uncertain. CDR3 size: 14 residues. V lost 1 base to trimming and J lost 6 bases, with 12 bases between them. Germline V gene sequence: CDR1 PRHDT, CDR2 FYEKMQ (reference sequence). CDR3 nucleotides: TGTGCCAGCAGCTTAGAAATCGACGATAATGGCTACACCTTC. Amino acid sequence: CASSLEIDDNGYTF.

This clonotype was counted between two and nine times. The rearrangement joins TRBV20-1 to TRBJ2-5; possibly TRBD2 for D (7 bases). This CDR3 spans 13 amino acids. Trimming cost V 0 bases and J 4 bases, with 9 bases left between them. Germline V gives CDR1 DFQATT, CDR2 SNEGSKA (reference sequence). The CDR3 DNA is TGCAGTGCTAGAGAGAGGGGGGGAGAGACCCAGTACTTC. Residues: CSARERGGETQYF.

The rearrangement joins TRBV20-1 to TRBJ1-6; D gene unclear. CDR1 and CDR2 from the germline V gene are DFQATT and SNEGSKA (reference sequence). The CDR3 is 13 amino acids. V was cut by 4 bases and J by 9 bases, with 13 bases left in between. In DNA, the CDR3 is TGCAGTGCTACAGACATGGCGATTTCACCCCTCCACTTT. Protein sequence: CSATDMAISPLHF.

This clonotype occurred many times. CDR3 in amino acids: CASSAGLAGAGELFF. CDR3 DNA: TGTGCCAGCAGTGCTGGACTAGCGGGAGCCGGGGAGCTGTTTTTT. The chain has TRBV2 and TRBJ2-2; 13 bases map to TRBD2. Germline CDR1 SNHLY, CDR2 FYNNEI. The CDR3 has 15 residues. The junction had 2 bases not matched to a gene; V was cut back by 4 bases and J by 6 bases.

This clonotype was observed at least ten times. The rearrangement uses TRBV2 and TRBJ1-1, with 7 nucleotides matching TRBD1. The CDR3 is made up of 11 amino acids. J lost 8 bases, V lost 8 bases, and 5 bases had no gene match. CDR1 and CDR2 (germline): SNHLY, FYNNEI. The CDR3 sequence: CASVVDREAFF. The CDR3 nucleotides read TGTGCCAGCGTTGTGGACAGGGAAGCTTTCTTT.

This clonotype was recorded at least ten times. The rearrangement uses TRBV24-1 and TRBJ2-7; possibly TRBD1 for D (6 bases). Trimming took off 6 bases at V and 6 bases at J, with 11 bases between the two ends. The CDR3 spans 12 residues. Germline-derived CDR1 and CDR2 are KGHDR and SFDVKD. CDR3 loop: CATSLGGSEQYF. As DNA, the CDR3 is TGTGCCACCAGTCTTGGGGGCTCCGAGCAGTACTTC.

This clonotype came up many times. This sequence joins TRBV6-1 and TRBJ2-2; no clear D. The CDR3 length is 13 residues. The V and J ends lost 4 bases and 5 bases respectively, with 8 bases between them. The germline gives CDR1 MNHNS, CDR2 SASEGT. CDR3 sequence: CASSVSSTGELFF. The CDR3 coding sequence is TGTGCCAGCAGTGTGTCATCTACCGGGGAGCTGTTTTTT.

This clonotype was found a few times. The rearrangement links TRBV13 to TRBJ1-2, with TRBD1 identical over 7 bases. J was trimmed by 3 bases and V by 5 bases; bases with no gene match: 15. The CDR3 consists of 17 residues. The germline V gene has CDR1 PRHDT and CDR2 FYEKMQ (reference sequence). The DNA for the CDR3 is TGTGCCAGCAGCCCCTATGGGGAAGGGGGCGCGGACTATGGCTACACCTTC. Its protein is CASSPYGEGGADYGYTF.

This clonotype was recorded once. This rearrangement joins TRBV7-9 to TRBJ2-7; 8 nucleotides line up with TRBD1. The ends lost 1 base at V and 2 bases at J; junction bases unmatched: 4. CDR3 length: 15 residues. Germline assignment: CDR1 SEHNR and CDR2 FQNEAQ (reference sequence). In nucleotides, the CDR3 is TGTGCCAGCAGCTTAGAGGGGACAGGAGCCTACGAGCAGTACTTC. Translation: CASSLEGTGAYEQYF.

At least ten counts were recorded for this clonotype. This rearrangement joins TRBV6-1 to TRBJ1-5; TRBD1 matches at 7 bases. The CDR3 totals 15 residues. V gave up 3 bases and J gave up 0 bases; unmatched junction bases: 2. Germline CDR1 MNHNS, CDR2 SASEGT. The CDR3 protein is CASSDGTASNQPQHF. The CDR3 nucleotides are TGTGCCAGCAGTGACGGGACAGCTAGCAATCAGCCCCAGCATTTT.

Many counts were recorded for this clonotype. This chain connects TRBV28 to TRBJ2-5, with 9 bases lining up with TRBD2. Germline CDR1 and CDR2: MDHEN and SYDVKM. V shed 2 bases, J shed 2 bases, and the junction held 3 bases outside the gene matches. The CDR3 is 15 residues long. DNA for the CDR3: TGTGCCAGCAGTTTAGGACTAGCGCGTCAAGAGACCCAGTACTTC. Translated, it gives CASSLGLARQETQYF.

This clonotype has ten or more counts. V is TRBV11-2 and J is TRBJ2-5; maybe TRBD1 (5 bases). Trimming took off 4 bases at V and 2 bases at J, with 14 bases between the two ends. The CDR3 runs to 15 residues. In germline, CDR1 is SGHAT, CDR2 FQNNGV. CDR3 amino acids: CASSSGSWIQETQYF. As DNA, the CDR3 is TGTGCCAGCAGCTCAGGGTCATGGATTCAAGAGACCCAGTACTTC.